A selection of T cell receptor beta chains follows, all from one sample in a study of a mutant IDH1 vaccine in newly diagnosed glioma. Method: immunoSEQ multiplex PCR; TCRdb's copy keeps in-frame clones and lacks some. The repertoire has 25,000 to 30,000 clones, approximately 79% of them found once; the top ten carry roughly 7%. For these receptors, no antigen is known. The sample in question was PBMCs, obtained from a glioma patient whose treatment included an IDH1 peptide vaccine. The receptor set was obtained from a man between 40 and 49 years old with glioma. Some clones in this sample may be carry-over from other donors' samples. Each CDR3 is given with its conserved first and last residue. A D gene is named only where the DNA matches it firmly. The size field is filled for only some rows; it gives once, few, many or a size class.

clone_size	cdr3_length	v_call	j_call	d_call	cdr3_nt	cdr3_aa
.	15	TRBV6-1	TRBJ2-1	.	TGTGCCAGCAGTCGGAAATCCCTTAGCGTCGATGAGCAGTTCTTC	CASSRKSLSVDEQFF
.	16	TRBV6-5	TRBJ1-6	TRBD1	TGTGCCAGCAGTTACTCGATAGGCAGGGGGGCTTCACCCCTCCACTTT	CASSYSIGRGASPLHF
.	14	TRBV7-9	TRBJ2-7	.	TGTGCCAGCAGCCGGGACGGTTACTCCTACGAGCAGTACTTC	CASSRDGYSYEQYF
.	13	TRBV18	TRBJ1-5	.	TGTGCCAGCGCCCTCCACGGGGTGCAGCCCCAGCATTTT	CASALHGVQPQHF
.	16	TRBV7-9	TRBJ2-1	TRBD2	TGTGCCAGCAGCTTCTGGACTAGCGGGGGGGCCAATGAGCAGTTCTTC	CASSFWTSGGANEQFF
.	14	TRBV19	TRBJ2-7	TRBD1	TGTGCCAGTAGTAAGGGACAGGGTGTCGACGAGCAGTACTTC	CASSKGQGVDEQYF
.	12	TRBV6-6	TRBJ1-5	.	TGTGCCAGCAGTCCCCGAGGGGCACCCCAGCATTTT	CASSPRGAPQHF
.	15	TRBV7-9	TRBJ2-7	TRBD2	TGTGCCAGCAGTTTAATAGCGGGGGAGGAATACGAGCAGTACTTC	CASSLIAGEEYEQYF
.	13	TRBV29-1	TRBJ2-7	TRBD2	TGCAGCGTTGGTGAAGCGGGGCCCTACGAGCAGTACTTC	CSVGEAGPYEQYF
.	13	TRBV6-4	TRBJ1-1	.	TGTGCCAGCTCATCCTCGGGGGCCAGGGGAGCTTTCTTT	CASSSSGARGAFF
.	16	TRBV9	TRBJ2-2	TRBD1	TGTGCCAGCAGCTCGACAGGGGCGGCGAACACCGGGGAGCTGTTTTTT	CASSSTGAANTGELFF
.	13	TRBV18	TRBJ2-7	.	TGTGCCAGCTCTCGGGACAACCCCTACGAGCAGTACTTC	CASSRDNPYEQYF
.	17	TRBV5-6	TRBJ1-1	TRBD1	TGTGCCAGCAGCTCGAACGAAAGGGACAGCCCGAACACTGAAGCTTTCTTT	CASSSNERDSPNTEAFF
.	11	TRBV5-1	TRBJ2-7	.	TGCGCCAGCAAAGGAGCCTACGAGCAGTACTTC	CASKGAYEQYF
.	14	TRBV2	TRBJ2-3	.	TGTGCCAGCAGGCAGAACCCCGGCACAGATACGCAGTATTTT	CASRQNPGTDTQYF
.	15	TRBV19	TRBJ2-1	TRBD2	TGTGCCAGTATGACCGGGACTAGATTAGGCAGTGAGCAGTTCTTC	CASMTGTRLGSEQFF
.	15	TRBV27	TRBJ2-7	.	TGTGCCAGCAGTGAGGGAACCCAAGGTCTTTACGAGCAGTACTTC	CASSEGTQGLYEQYF
.	13	TRBV6-6	TRBJ2-3	.	TGTGCCACGCACCCCCTACTTGGGGATACGCAGTATTTT	CATHPLLGDTQYF
.	14	TRBV10-2	TRBJ2-5	.	TGCGCCAGCGGTGGGGGGCTAGCACAAGAGACCCAGTACTTC	CASGGGLAQETQYF
.	12	TRBV7-9	TRBJ1-1	.	TGTGCCAGCATCTTCATGAACACTGAAGCTTTCTTT	CASIFMNTEAFF
.	14	TRBV4-1	TRBJ2-3	.	TGCGCCAGCAGCCGACAAGGACTGGCGGATACGCAGTATTTT	CASSRQGLADTQYF
.	14	TRBV9	TRBJ1-6	TRBD1	TGTGCCAGCAGCCCAGGGGGGGATAATTCACCCCTCCACTTT	CASSPGGDNSPLHF
.	15	TRBV7-6	TRBJ2-2	.	TGTGCCAGCAACCAAGGACAGTGGAACACCGGGGAGCTGTTTTTT	CASNQGQWNTGELFF
.	13	TRBV10-3	TRBJ1-3	.	TGTGCCATCCGGGGGGGCGGTGGAAACACCATATATTTT	CAIRGGGGNTIYF
.	14	TRBV5-4	TRBJ1-2	TRBD1	TGTGCCAGCAGGGATCCGGGACAGGGGGGGGGCTACACCTTC	CASRDPGQGGGYTF
.	16	TRBV7-2	TRBJ1-4	.	TGTGCCAGCAGCTTAGCGGTCGGGGTACCTAATGAAAAACTGTTTTTT	CASSLAVGVPNEKLFF
.	14	TRBV30	TRBJ2-2	TRBD1	TGTGCCTGGAGTCCAGGGGGCGACACCGGGGAGCTGTTTTTT	CAWSPGGDTGELFF
.	14	TRBV30	TRBJ1-3	.	TGTGCCTGGGGGGAAGGGTCTGCTGGAAACACCATATATTTT	CAWGEGSAGNTIYF
.	17	TRBV4-2	TRBJ1-4	.	TGTGCCAGCAGCCAAGATGGGCTCGGCACAACTAATGAAAAACTGTTTTTT	CASSQDGLGTTNEKLFF
.	15	TRBV5-4	TRBJ1-1	.	TGTGCCAGCAGCTTGGGCCCGAGCCCGAACACTGAAGCTTTCTTT	CASSLGPSPNTEAFF
.	14	TRBV19	TRBJ1-1	TRBD1	TGTGCCAGTAGGACAGGGGACCTGAACACTGAAGCTTTCTTT	CASRTGDLNTEAFF
.	14	TRBV19	TRBJ2-2	.	TGTGCCAGTAGTGTAAATCAACAAGCCGGGGAGCTGTTTTTT	CASSVNQQAGELFF
.	16	TRBV4-1	TRBJ1-1	.	TGCGCCAGCAGCCAAGTAATGGGCGATATGAACACTGAAGCTTTCTTT	CASSQVMGDMNTEAFF
.	13	TRBV13	TRBJ2-2	.	TGTGCCAGCAGTTTCCCGGGGGCCGGGGAGCTGTTTTTT	CASSFPGAGELFF
.	11	TRBV20-1	TRBJ2-5	.	TGCAGTGCTAGTCCGAAAGAGACCCAGTACTTC	CSASPKETQYF
.	14	TRBV9	TRBJ2-7	.	TGTGCCAGCAGCGTAGGACAGAGATCCTACGAGCAGTACTTC	CASSVGQRSYEQYF
.	12	TRBV6-6	TRBJ2-3	.	TGTGCCAGCGGCTGGGGGGCAGATACGCAGTATTTT	CASGWGADTQYF
.	16	TRBV19	TRBJ2-1	.	TGTGCCAGTAGTCCTCAACACGGGGTACAGTACAATGAGCAGTTCTTC	CASSPQHGVQYNEQFF
.	15	TRBV7-8	TRBJ2-7	TRBD1	TGTGCCAGCAGCCCTGGACAGGGACCTTCCTACGAGCAGTACTTC	CASSPGQGPSYEQYF
.	17	TRBV10-3	TRBJ1-5	TRBD1	TGTGCCATCAGTGAGTTACAGGGGGCGCTTAGCAATCAGCCCCAGCATTTT	CAISELQGALSNQPQHF
.	16	TRBV6-1	TRBJ2-7	.	TGTGCCAGCAGTGAGACGGGCAGGCCGGCTTTCTACGAGCAGTACTTC	CASSETGRPAFYEQYF
medium-sized	10	TRBV29-1	TRBJ1-4	.	TGCAGCGCCTACAAGGGAAAACTGTTTTTT	CSAYKGKLFF